The source of this T cell receptor (beta chain) is a study of human T cells and chemical hapten exposure. Study information: Patch tests of 0.01% DPC on the upper back were read at 6 days.

Overall study results and limits: Significantly more large CDR3 similarity clusters were formed by expanded TCRs than by controls.

TCRdb processed the RACE reads anew with MiXCR; each CDR3 protein has one entry. The sample holds tens of thousands of distinct CDR3 sequences, around 9.3% seen once. Documented time point: patch test 1, 2 weeks after DPC sensitization. Treatment in this sample: therapeutic diphenylcyclopropenone sensitization with weekly scalp DPC. Germline CDR1 MDHEN, CDR2 SYDVKM. Between the trimmed V and J ends, which lost 6 bases and 0 bases, there was a span of 10 bases. This CDR3 has 14 residues. This clonotype was observed many times. Antigen unknown. The chain has TRBV28 and TRBJ2-3; D is unclear. The receptor's source is a woman between 45 and 60 years old with alopecia areata. Some clones in this sample may be carry-over from other donors' samples. Source: whole blood, taken in connection with sensitization to the hapten diphenylcyclopropenone (DPC). Here the CDR3 reads CASRLRPSTDTQYF. The CDR3 nucleotides read TGTGCCAGCAGACTTAGACCTAGCACAGATACGCAGTATTTT.